The clone carrying this T cell receptor (beta chain) turned up a few times. Its cognate antigen is unknown. As for treatment: roughly ten-day PBMC culture with coronavirus spike peptide pools or control peptides (ViraFEST assay). ViraFEST grew antigen-specific T cells using peptide pools, then sequenced TCRs. This sample is part of a study of vaccination and CD4 T cells after COVID-19. The wider study: Overlapping spike pools from SARS-CoV-2 and HCoV-NL63, HCoV-OC43 and HCoV-229E served as culture stimuli. No peptide, an HIV-1 Nef pool, or a CEFX pool was what each control culture received.

Study-wide points: Post-vaccination reactive clonotypes (median roughly 37) did not differ significantly from post-infection (about 21).

Sequence data for DNA of cultured CD4+ T cells were generated by the Oncomine TCR Beta short-read assay. TCRdb called the PCR reads again in MiXCR, with one record for every CDR3 protein. The repertoire holds around 20,000 distinct CDR3 sequences, with under 60% as singletons. This TCR came from a human donor who had recovered from COVID-19. The source material was CD4+ T cells from blood, cultured in vitro, sampled after SARS-CoV-2 vaccination.

The CDR3 here is CASSRGLAGVYEQYF. The DNA for the CDR3 is TGTGCCAGTAGTAGGGGACTAGCGGGAGTCTACGAGCAGTACTTC. This chain connects TRBV19 to TRBJ2-7; 14 bases line up with TRBD2. Germline assignment: CDR1 LNHDA and CDR2 SQIVND (reference sequence). The CDR3 is 15 residues long. V lost 4 bases, J lost 3 bases, and 2 bases stayed unmatched.